This T cell receptor (beta chain) was captured by sequencing in a study of cytomegalovirus exposure and HLA in healthy donors. Germline V gene lookup returns CDR1 LNHDA and CDR2 SQIVND (reference sequence). The CDR3 is 15 amino acids. V was cut by 6 bases and J by 2 bases, with 11 bases left in between. The PCR contained 60 Vbeta and 13 Jbeta primers. Repertoires were generated with immunoSEQ multiplex PCR, while TCRdb's copy carries only in-frame clones and drops some. The sample yields roughly 200,000 clones, over 65% seen once. This chain uses TRBV19 with TRBJ2-6, with a possible D match to TRBD1 (6 bases). The origin of this receptor is a woman between 55 and 75 years old in good health and CMV-seropositive. Sequencing was done on a sample of PBMCs. For the CDR3, the DNA is TGTGCCAGTAGGACACAGGGTACTGGGGCCAACGTCCTGACTTTC. Protein: CASRTQGTGANVLTF.